The sequence of this T cell receptor (beta chain) was determined in a study of T cell responses to AZD1222 COVID-19 vaccine. General observations from the study: Only after the peak T cell response were repertoires sampled. In the spike-specific TCR repertoire, nearly half reportedly target unmutated variant regions.

Comment on this clone: Its specificity is not known.

Germline V gene data show CDR1 as SGHDN and CDR2 as FVKESK. CDR3 size: 17 residues. V was pared by 1 base and J by 0 bases, with 13 bases between. This table comes from immunoSEQ multiplex PCR, and its TCRdb copy is limited to in-frame clones, with some not included. The repertoire consists of fewer than 150,000 clones, with 90% occurring once and the leading ten covering roughly 1.7%. This material consisted of peripheral blood, taken 28 days after the second AZD1222 dose. The chain links TRBV14 to TRBJ1-3; D gene unclear. The receptor was isolated from an adult who received the AZD1222 COVID-19 vaccine. The DNA for the CDR3 is TGTGCCAGCAGCCAAGTTGCCGTGGGGTACTCTGGAAACACCATATATTTT. Translation gives CASSQVAVGYSGNTIYF.